The clone carrying this TCR beta chain was found a few times. The antigen remains undetermined. Germline CDR1 reads SGHAT; CDR2 reads FQNNGV. This CDR3 contains 13 residues. V was shortened by 5 bases and J by 3 bases, with 10 bases between the two germline ends. Template switching created a universal primer site, and the cDNA included unique molecular identifiers. TCRdb re-called the 5' RACE reads with MiXCR, one entry per CDR3 protein. There are hundreds of thousands of distinct CDR3 sequences in the sample; approximately 6.1% occur only once, and approximately 1.6% lies in the top ten. This sample was included in a study of identical twins. Overall study results and limits: Beta out-of-frame sequences showed weaker excess sharing between twins. Donors were not followed over many years; analysis was cross-sectional. Models predicted too little out-of-frame TCR alpha sharing in monozygotic twins.

Sequences were obtained from naive T cells sorted from blood. This sequence originates from a man younger than 30 in good health. The chain employs TRBV11-2 and TRBJ1-2, with D maybe TRBD1 (5 bases). CDR3: CASSPRDYYGYTF. CDR3 in DNA: TGTGCCAGCAGCCCAAGGGACTACTATGGCTACACCTTC. Based on the CDR3 plus reference TRBV11-2 and TRBJ1-2, the full variable domain is EAGVAQSPRYKIIEKRQSVAFWCNPISGHATLYWYQQILGQGPKLLIQFQNNGVVDDSQLPKDRFSAERLKGVDSTLKIQPAKLEDSAVYLCASSPRDYYGYTFGSGTRLTVV.